These T cell receptor beta chains were read from a single sample in a study of OX40 agonist ivuxolimab in advanced cancers. The method was immunoSEQ multiplex PCR; TCRdb's version includes in-frame clones alone and lacks a portion of them. The sample yields about 40,000 clones, roughly 89% seen once. The specimen was CD4+ or CD8+ T cells sorted from blood, collected in a trial of the OX40 agonist ivuxolimab. The receptor source for this set is an adult with an advanced solid tumor such as melanoma, head and neck, liver or kidney cancer. Both conserved end residues are part of each CDR3. The D gene is left open where the match is weak. Expanded clones get a size class; other rows say once, few or many, or leave the size out.

-,TRBV19,-,TRBJ1-3,CASSIYRTAGNTIYF,TGTGCCAGTAGTATTTATAGGACGGCTGGAAACACCATATATTTT
TRBD2,TRBV7-9,-,TRBJ2-7,CASSLSPGGSSYEQYF,TGTGCCAGCAGCCTGTCCCCGGGGGGAAGCTCCTACGAGCAGTACTTC
-,TRBV18,-,TRBJ1-4,CASSPPKWGATNEKLFF,TGTGCCAGCTCACCGCCAAAATGGGGTGCAACTAATGAAAAACTGTTTTTT
-,TRBV2,-,TRBJ1-1,CASQQDQNTEAFF,TGTGCCAGCCAACAGGACCAGAACACTGAAGCTTTCTTT
-,TRBV6-4,-,TRBJ2-2,CASRKSGGELFF,TGTGCCAGCAGGAAGTCGGGCGGGGAGCTGTTTTTT
-,TRBV4-1,-,TRBJ1-1,CASSQESPILNTEAFF,TGCGCCAGCAGCCAAGAATCCCCTATCTTGAACACTGAAGCTTTCTTT
-,TRBV19,once,TRBJ1-1,CASSGWGPQVNTEAFF,TGTGCCAGTAGTGGGTGGGGACCTCAGGTGAACACTGAAGCTTTCTTT
-,TRBV6-5,once,TRBJ2-7,CASSYSNGGPTEQYF,TGTGCCAGCAGTTACTCTAATGGGGGGCCTACGGAGCAGTACTTC
-,TRBV19,-,TRBJ1-2,CASSIIRGPYGYTF,TGTGCCAGTAGTATAATTAGGGGACCCTATGGCTACACCTTC
-,TRBV7-3,-,TRBJ2-1,CASSLTRTYNEQFF,TGTGCCAGCAGCTTAACGCGGACCTACAATGAGCAGTTCTTC
-,TRBV9,-,TRBJ2-2,CASSPARRNTGELFF,TGTGCCAGCAGCCCGGCAAGGCGGAACACCGGGGAGCTGTTTTTT
TRBD2,TRBV5-1,-,TRBJ2-1,CASSFRGLAGSEEQFF,TGCGCCAGCAGCTTTAGGGGACTAGCGGGGTCGGAGGAGCAGTTCTTC
-,TRBV5-1,few,TRBJ2-5,CASSRHSEETQYF,TGCGCCAGCAGCCGACACTCGGAAGAGACCCAGTACTTC
TRBD1,TRBV6-5,-,TRBJ1-1,CASRPGQTNTEAFF,TGTGCCAGCAGGCCGGGACAGACGAACACTGAAGCTTTCTTT